Detailed here is one TCR beta chain. MiXCR, applied by TCRdb to the RT-PCR reads, yields one record per CDR3 protein. The sample includes about 700,000 distinct CDR3 sequences, 12% to 15% of them seen just once. This sequence was found in a female donor in good health, serving as a healthy control. The specimen sequenced was memory CD4+ T cells from blood.

The CDR3 is CASSQGQGFEAFF. The CDR3, as DNA: TGTGCCAGCAGCCAGGGACAGGGGTTTGAAGCTTTCTTT. The genes are TRBV3-1 and TRBJ1-1, with 10 bases aligning to TRBD1. The germline V gene encodes CDR1 LGHDT and CDR2 YNNKEL (reference sequence). The CDR3 is made up of 13 amino acids. V shed 3 bases, J shed 7 bases, and the junction held 2 bases outside the gene matches. Variable domain in full (rest from reference TRBV3-1 and TRBJ1-1): DTAVSQTPKYLVTQMGNDKSIKCEQNLGHDTMYWYKQDSKKFLKIMFSYNNKELIINETVPNRFSPKSPDKAHLNLHINSLELGDSAVYFCASSQGQGFEAFFGQGTRLTVV.